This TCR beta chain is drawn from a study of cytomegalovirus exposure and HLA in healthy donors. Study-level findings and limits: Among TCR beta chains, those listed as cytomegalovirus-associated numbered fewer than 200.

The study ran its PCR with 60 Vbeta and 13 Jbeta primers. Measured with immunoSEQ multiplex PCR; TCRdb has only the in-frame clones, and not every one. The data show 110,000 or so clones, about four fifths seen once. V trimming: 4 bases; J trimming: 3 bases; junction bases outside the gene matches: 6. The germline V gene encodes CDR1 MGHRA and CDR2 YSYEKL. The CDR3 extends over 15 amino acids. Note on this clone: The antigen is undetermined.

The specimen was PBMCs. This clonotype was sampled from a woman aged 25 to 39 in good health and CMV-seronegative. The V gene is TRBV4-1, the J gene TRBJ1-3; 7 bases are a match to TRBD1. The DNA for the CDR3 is TGCGCCAGCAGCCTCCCGACAGGGAATGGAAACACCATATATTTT. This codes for CASSLPTGNGNTIYF.